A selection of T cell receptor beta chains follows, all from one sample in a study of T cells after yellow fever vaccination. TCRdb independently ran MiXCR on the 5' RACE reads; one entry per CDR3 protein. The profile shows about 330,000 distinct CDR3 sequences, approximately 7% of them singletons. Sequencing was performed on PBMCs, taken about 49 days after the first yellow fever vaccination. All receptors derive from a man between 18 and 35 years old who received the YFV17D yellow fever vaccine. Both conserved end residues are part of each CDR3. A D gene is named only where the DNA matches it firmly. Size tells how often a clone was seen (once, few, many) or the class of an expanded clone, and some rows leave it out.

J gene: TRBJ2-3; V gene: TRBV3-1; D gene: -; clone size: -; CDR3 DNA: TGTGCCAGCAGCCAAGATTTCGGGGGCCTCACAGATACGCAGTATTTT; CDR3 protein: CASSQDFGGLTDTQYF
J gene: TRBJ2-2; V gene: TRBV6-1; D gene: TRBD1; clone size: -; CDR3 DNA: TGTGCCAGCAGTCGGCAGGACAGGGTGAACGGGGAGCTGTTTTTT; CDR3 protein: CASSRQDRVNGELFF
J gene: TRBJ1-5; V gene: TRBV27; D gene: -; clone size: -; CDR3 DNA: TGTGCCAGCAGTTTATGGAACAGAGGCAATCAGCCCCAGCATTTT; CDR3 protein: CASSLWNRGNQPQHF
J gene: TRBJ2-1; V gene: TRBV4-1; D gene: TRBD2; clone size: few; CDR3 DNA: TGCGCCAGCAGCCAAGATCCCGTAACTAGCGGGGAGAGGAATGAGCAGTTCTTC; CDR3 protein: CASSQDPVTSGERNEQFF
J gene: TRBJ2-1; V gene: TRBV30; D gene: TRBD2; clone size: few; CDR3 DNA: TGTGCCTGGAGTCCCCCCGGGCAGCGGGGGTTTAATGAGCAGTTCTTC; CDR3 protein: CAWSPPGQRGFNEQFF
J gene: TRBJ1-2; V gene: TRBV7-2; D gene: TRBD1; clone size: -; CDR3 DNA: TGTGCCAGCACCTTGACAGGGAACTATGGCTACACCTTC; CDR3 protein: CASTLTGNYGYTF
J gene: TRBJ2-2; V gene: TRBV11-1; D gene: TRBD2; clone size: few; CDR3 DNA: TGTGCCAGCAGCATTGGACTAGCGGGGGGTTACGCGAACACCGGGGAGCTGTTTTTT; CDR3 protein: CASSIGLAGGYANTGELFF
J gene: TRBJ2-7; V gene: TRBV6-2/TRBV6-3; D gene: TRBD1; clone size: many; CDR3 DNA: TGTGCCAGCAGTTCGCCGGGACAGGGCTACAGCTCCTACGAGCAGTACTTC; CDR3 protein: CASSSPGQGYSSYEQYF
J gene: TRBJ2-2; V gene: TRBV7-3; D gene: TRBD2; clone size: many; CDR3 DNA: TGTGCCAGCAGCTTAGGACTAGCGGGACCGAACACCGGGGAGCTGTTTTTT; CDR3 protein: CASSLGLAGPNTGELFF
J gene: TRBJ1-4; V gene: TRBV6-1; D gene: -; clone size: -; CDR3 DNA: TGTGCCAGCAGCCGGTACAGGCCACTGAGGCGGGAAAAACTGTTTTTT; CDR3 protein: CASSRYRPLRREKLFF
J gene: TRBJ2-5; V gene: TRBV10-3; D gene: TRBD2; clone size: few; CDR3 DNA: TGTGCCATCAGTGAGTACCTAGCGGGGGCCAACCAAGAGACCCAGTACTTC; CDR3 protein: CAISEYLAGANQETQYF
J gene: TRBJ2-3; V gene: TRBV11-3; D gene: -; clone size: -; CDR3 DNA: TGTGCCAGCAGCTTAAGGCCCCCGGGTGCGGGTATGCCAGATACGCAGTATTTT; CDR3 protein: CASSLRPPGAGMPDTQYF
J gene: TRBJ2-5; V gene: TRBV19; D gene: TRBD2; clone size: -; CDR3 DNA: TGTGCCAGTACCTTGACTAGCGGGGGGGCGCAGACCCAGTACTTC; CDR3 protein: CASTLTSGGAQTQYF